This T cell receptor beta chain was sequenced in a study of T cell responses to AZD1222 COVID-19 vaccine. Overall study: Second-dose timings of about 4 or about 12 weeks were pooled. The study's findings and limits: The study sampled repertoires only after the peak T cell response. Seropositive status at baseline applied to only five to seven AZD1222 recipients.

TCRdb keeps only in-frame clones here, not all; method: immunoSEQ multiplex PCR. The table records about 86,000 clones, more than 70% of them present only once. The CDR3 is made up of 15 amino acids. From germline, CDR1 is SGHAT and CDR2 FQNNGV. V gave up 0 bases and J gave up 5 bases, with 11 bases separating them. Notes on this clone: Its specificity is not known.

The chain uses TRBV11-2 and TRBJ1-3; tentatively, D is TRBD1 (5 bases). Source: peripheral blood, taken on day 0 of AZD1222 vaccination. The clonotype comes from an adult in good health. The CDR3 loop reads CASSLDAQGRNTIYF. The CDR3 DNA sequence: TGTGCCAGCAGCTTAGACGCCCAGGGTAGAAACACCATATATTTT.